The 25 T cell receptor beta chains below come from one sample, sequenced in a study of cytomegalovirus exposure and HLA in healthy donors (dated by TCRdb to 2015 to 2018). Libraries were constructed by the immunoSEQ multiplex PCR assay. A mixture of 60 forward primers for TCR Vbeta segments and 13 reverse primers for TCR Jbeta segments was used in the multiplex PCR. TCRdb mirrors the immuneACCESS table, restricted to in-frame sequences. Some clones are absent from its copies; in checked studies, under half trace to an unresolved V gene, and the reason for the others is unknown. The sample contains 150,000 to 200,000 clones, just over 75% of them found a single time. Approximately 1.3% of the sample rests with the top ten. Sequencing was performed on PBMCs. These receptors were taken from a man younger than 30 in good health and CMV-seronegative.

V and J are TRBV5-1 and TRBJ1-4; possible D gene TRBD1, 6 bases. The CDR3 has 14 amino acids. Germline loops: CDR1 SGHRS, CDR2 YFSETQ. Deletions cut 0 bases from V and 6 bases from J, with 9 bases between. CDR3 residues: CASSLDRAYEKLFF. Written as DNA, the CDR3 is TGCGCCAGCAGCTTGGACAGGGCGTATGAAAAACTGTTTTTT.

V usage is TRBV30 and J usage is TRBJ2-7, with a tentative D call TRBD2 (5 bases). CDR3 length equals 14 residues. Germline assignment: CDR1 GTSNPN and CDR2 SVGIG (reference sequence). V was clipped by 2 bases and J by 5 bases, with 16 bases between them. The CDR3 DNA reads as TGTGCCTGGAGTAGGTCGTGGACTTCGGACGAGCAGTACTTC. Amino acids: CAWSRSWTSDEQYF.

This sequence joins TRBV7-6 and TRBJ2-3, with 10 bases that match TRBD2. Trimming took 5 bases from V and 1 from J; bases not matched to a gene: 6. The germline V gene encodes CDR1 SGHVS and CDR2 FNYEAQ. This CDR3 comprises 16 residues. The CDR3 reads CASSPRLAGGTDTQYF. As DNA, the CDR3 is TGTGCCAGCAGCCCCCGTCTAGCGGGGGGCACAGATACGCAGTATTTT.

The J gene is TRBJ1-1, the V gene TRBV2; 12 bases line up with TRBD1. Germline-derived CDR1 and CDR2 are SNHLY and FYNNEI. Losses at the gene ends were 5 bases for V and 4 bases for J; bases not matched to a gene: 8. CDR3 size: 16 residues. The CDR3 protein is CASSSGTGGRGTEAFF. CDR3 in DNA: TGTGCCAGCAGTTCCGGGACAGGGGGCAGGGGCACTGAAGCTTTCTTT.

The chain combines TRBV7-2 with TRBJ2-7, with TRBD2 matching 11 bases. The CDR3 contains 19 residues. Per germline, CDR1 SGHTA and CDR2 FQGNSA. After removal of 2 bases from V and 0 bases from J, the junction contained 12 bases not matched to a gene. CDR3 region: CASSLNPSGGLPFSYEQYF. The CDR3 bases are TGTGCCAGCAGCTTAAATCCTAGCGGGGGGTTGCCTTTCTCCTACGAGCAGTACTTC.

This clone was recorded only once. The chain has TRBV5-6 and TRBJ2-7; TRBD2 aligns across 15 bases. The CDR3 loop spans 17 amino acids. V was clipped by 3 bases and J by 4 bases; unmatched bases: 8. Germline V gene data show CDR1 as SGHDT and CDR2 as YYEEEE. In DNA, the CDR3 is TGTGCCAGCAGCTACGGACTAGCGGGAGGGCCTGGGTACGAGCAGTACTTC. Protein product: CASSYGLAGGPGYEQYF.

The V call is TRBV7-2, the J call TRBJ2-5; D may be TRBD2 (6 bases). CDR1 is SGHTA and CDR2 is FQGNSA in the germline V gene. CDR3 length: 16 residues. V dropped 2 bases and J dropped 7 bases, with 20 bases sitting between them. CDR3 protein: CASSLTTGLLVVTQYF. For the CDR3, the DNA is TGTGCCAGCAGCTTAACGACGGGACTCCTGGTTGTGACCCAGTACTTC. Drawing the rest from reference TRBV7-2 and TRBJ2-5, the complete variable domain is GAGVSQSPSNKVTEKGKDVELRCDPISGHTALYWYRQSLGQGLEFLIYFQGNSAPDKSGLPSDRFSAERTGGSVSTLTIQRTQQEDSAVYLCASSLTTGLLVVTQYFGPGTRLLVL.

The chain is built from TRBV12-5 and TRBJ1-5; 9 nucleotides match TRBD1. Germline loops: CDR1 LGHNT, CDR2 FRNRAP. CDR3 length: 15 amino acids. The V and J ends lost 1 base and 10 bases, in that order; junction bases with no gene match: 8. The CDR3 protein is CASGLARDRARPQHF. In DNA, the CDR3 is TGTGCTAGTGGTTTGGCCCGGGACAGGGCTCGACCCCAGCATTTT.

The chain couples TRBV7-8 to TRBJ2-7; 11 bases are shared with TRBD2. CDR1 is SGHVS, CDR2 FQNEAQ, per germline. V lost 1 base, J lost 2 bases, and 4 bases stayed unmatched. This CDR3 is 16 amino acids long. The DNA of the CDR3 is TGTGCCAGCAGCTTAGAGTTACTAGCGGGGGCCTACGAGCAGTACTTC. This translates into CASSLELLAGAYEQYF.

The J gene is TRBJ2-3, the V gene TRBV7-9; maybe TRBD2 (5 bases). CDR3 size: 15 residues. Trimming took off 2 bases at V and 8 bases at J, with 17 bases between the two ends. In germline, CDR1 is SEHNR, CDR2 FQNEAQ (reference sequence). CDR3 nucleotide sequence: TGTGCCAGCAGCTTACTTCTGGGAGTGTTCGTTACGCAGTATTTT. Translated: CASSLLLGVFVTQYF.

V gene TRBV5-1 combines with J gene TRBJ2-5; 10 bases agree with TRBD2. Looked up from germline, CDR1 is SGHRS and CDR2 is YFSETQ. The J segment lost 4 bases and the V segment lost 4 bases, leaving 13 bases of the junction unmatched. The CDR3 has 17 residues. The CDR3 reads CASSPSLAGGRAETQYF. CDR3 DNA sequence: TGCGCCAGCAGCCCGAGCTTAGCGGGGGGCCGGGCAGAGACCCAGTACTTC.

A few counts support this clone. This chain uses TRBV6-5 with TRBJ2-7; 9 bases align to TRBD1. V shed 3 bases and J 3 bases; nucleotides not matched to a gene: 3. CDR3 length equals 14 residues. The V gene's germline CDR1 is MNHEY and CDR2 SVGAGI. The CDR3 region is CASSYEDRGYEQYF. The CDR3 bases are TGTGCCAGCAGTTATGAGGACAGGGGCTACGAGCAGTACTTC.

The J gene is TRBJ1-2, the V gene TRBV6-6; TRBD1 might be the D (6 bases). CDR1 is MNHNY, CDR2 SVGAGI, per germline (reference sequence). This CDR3 region has 15 residues. V was trimmed by 7 bases and J by 0 bases, leaving 15 bases between them. The CDR3 coding sequence is TGTGCCAGCACCCCCGGACAGTTAGCTAACTATGGCTACACCTTC. It translates to CASTPGQLANYGYTF.

The chain recombines TRBV7-3 with TRBJ1-2; TRBD1 matches at 9 bases. J lost 3 bases, V lost 5 bases, and 10 bases had no gene match. Germline V lookup: CDR1 SGHTA, CDR2 FQGTGA. This CDR3 spans 16 amino acids. The CDR3 spells CASSPPDRGIDYGYTF. In DNA, the CDR3 is TGTGCCAGCAGCCCGCCCGACAGGGGGATTGACTATGGCTACACCTTC.

The CDR3 DNA follows: TGCGCCAGCAGTGAGTGGGACAGGGGATCCTACGAGCAGTACTTC. This gives the protein CASSEWDRGSYEQYF. V and J are TRBV10-2 and TRBJ2-7; 10 bases map to TRBD1. J gave up 1 base and V 1 base, and 1 base lay outside the gene matches. Germline CDR1 and CDR2: WSHSY and SAAADI. This CDR3 comprises 15 residues.

This clone was counted a few times. In DNA form, the CDR3 reads TGTGCCAGCAGCCAAGCCCAACAGGGCTATGGCTACACCTTC. Translation: CASSQAQQGYGYTF. The chain is built from TRBV5-4 and TRBJ1-2, with D possibly being TRBD1 (6 bases). Trimming removed 4 bases at V and 4 bases at J, with 14 bases between. The CDR3 consists of 14 residues. CDR1 is SGHNT, CDR2 YYREEE, per germline (reference sequence). Based on the CDR3 plus reference TRBV5-4 and TRBJ1-2, the full variable domain is ETGVTQSPTHLIKTRGQQVTLRCSSQSGHNTVSWYQQALGQGPQFIFQYYREEENGRGNFPPRFSGLQFPNYSSELNVNALELDDSALYLCASSQAQQGYGYTFGSGTRLTVV.

This chain connects TRBV6-5 to TRBJ1-1, with D unresolved. CDR1 and CDR2 from the germline V gene are MNHEY and SVGAGI. V was shortened by 2 bases and J by 1 base, with 11 bases between the two germline ends. The CDR3 is 15 amino acids. The CDR3 here is CASSYTGDGNTEAFF. DNA of the CDR3: TGTGCCAGCAGTTACACGGGAGACGGGAACACTGAAGCTTTCTTT.

The table lists this clone with a count of one. The chain recombines TRBV19 with TRBJ2-3; 11 positions agree with TRBD1. The V gene's germline CDR1 is LNHDA and CDR2 SQIVND (reference sequence). Germline trimming cut 8 bases from V and 5 bases from J; bases unmatched to any gene: 6. The CDR3 length is 14 residues. For the CDR3, the DNA is TGTGCCAGTCGCGGACAGGGGGCGGGAGATACGCAGTATTTT. Its protein product is CASRGQGAGDTQYF.

J is TRBJ2-7 and V is TRBV12-5; no clear D gene. Germline V CDR1 and CDR2: LGHNT, FRNRAP. The CDR3 extends over 14 amino acids. Trimming took 1 base from V and 4 from J, leaving 11 bases between them. DNA for the CDR3: TGTGCTAGTGGTTTGGATCCGGTGAGATACGAGCAGTACTTC. It encodes CASGLDPVRYEQYF.

The chain recombines TRBV6-5 with TRBJ2-5; TRBD1 agrees at 9 bases. This CDR3 is built from 14 residues. V dropped 7 bases and J dropped 4; count of bases not matched to a gene: 7. Germline V gene sequence: CDR1 MNHEY, CDR2 SVGAGI. For the CDR3, the DNA is TGTGCCAGCACCAGGGACAGGGTCGCAGAGACCCAGTACTTC. Protein: CASTRDRVAETQYF.

The V call is TRBV7-6, the J call TRBJ1-1; the match to TRBD1 covers 8 bases. The CDR3 has 14 amino acids. After removal of 4 bases from V and 2 bases from J, the junction contained 3 bases not matched to a gene. The germline CDR1 and CDR2 sequences are SGHVS and FNYEAQ. DNA of the CDR3: TGTGCCAGCAGCTCGGGACAGGCTAACACTGAAGCTTTCTTT. This gives the protein CASSSGQANTEAFF. The variable domain in full, completed from reference TRBV7-6 and TRBJ1-1, reads GAGVSQSPRYKVTKRGQDVALRCDPISGHVSLYWYRQALGQGPEFLTYFNYEAQQDKSGLPNDRFSAERPEGSISTLTIQRTEQRDSAMYRCASSSGQANTEAFFGQGTRLTVV.

V gene TRBV11-2 combines with J gene TRBJ2-2, with D tentatively TRBD1 (5 bases). Trimming removed 5 bases from V and 1 base from J, with 8 bases in between. The CDR3 is made up of 14 amino acids. CDR1 and CDR2 (germline): SGHAT, FQNNGV. In DNA, the CDR3 is TGTGCCAGCAGCCAGACAGAGAACACCGGGGAGCTGTTTTTT. Residues: CASSQTENTGELFF.

V usage is TRBV5-5 and J usage is TRBJ1-5; D perhaps matches TRBD1 (6 bases). The V end was cut by 4 bases, the J end by 0 bases, with 14 bases between. The length of the CDR3 is 16 residues. In germline, CDR1 is SGHKS, CDR2 YYEKEE (reference sequence). CDR3 nucleotide sequence: TGTGCCAGCAGCCGCGGACAGATTAATAGCAATCAGCCCCAGCATTTT. This encodes CASSRGQINSNQPQHF.

The V call is TRBV2, the J call TRBJ2-7; D call uncertain. Between the trimmed V and J ends, which lost 4 bases and 2 bases, there was a span of 9 bases. Germline assignment: CDR1 SNHLY and CDR2 FYNNEI. CDR3 size: 13 residues. CDR3 region: CASSGAVTYEQYF. CDR3 in DNA: TGTGCCAGCAGTGGGGCAGTAACCTACGAGCAGTACTTC.

The gene calls are TRBV2 and TRBJ2-3, with TRBD1 matching 8 bases. CDR3 size: 13 residues. V was clipped by 6 bases and J by 3 bases; unmatched bases: 2. In germline, CDR1 is SNHLY, CDR2 FYNNEI. The CDR3 spells CASSDRGTDTQYF. The CDR3 coding sequence is TGTGCCAGCAGCGACAGGGGTACAGATACGCAGTATTTT.